This T cell receptor beta chain was found in a study of technical replicates of blood from a few donors. V lost 5 bases and J lost 4; bases outside the gene matches: 9. The CDR3 sequence is 14 residues long. Germline V CDR1 and CDR2: SQVTM, ANQGSEA. Sequencing used immunoSEQ multiplex PCR; TCRdb keeps in-frame clones, though not all of them. The table shows tens of thousands of clones, with about 97% occurring only once. The sequence derives from a human donor in good health. This chain links TRBV29-1 with TRBJ2-5, with 8 positions matching TRBD2. The sequenced material came from T cells isolated from PBMCs. CDR3 nucleotides: TGCAGCGTTTCGGCAGCGGGAGTAGGAGAGACCCAGTACTTC. As protein: CSVSAAGVGETQYF. The whole variable domain, filled in from reference TRBV29-1 and TRBJ2-5, reads SAVISQKPSRDICQRGTSLTIQCQVDSQVTMMFWYRQQPGQSLTLIATANQGSEATYESGFVIDKFPISRPNLTFSTLTVSNMSPEDSSIYLCSVSAAGVGETQYFGPGTRLLVL.